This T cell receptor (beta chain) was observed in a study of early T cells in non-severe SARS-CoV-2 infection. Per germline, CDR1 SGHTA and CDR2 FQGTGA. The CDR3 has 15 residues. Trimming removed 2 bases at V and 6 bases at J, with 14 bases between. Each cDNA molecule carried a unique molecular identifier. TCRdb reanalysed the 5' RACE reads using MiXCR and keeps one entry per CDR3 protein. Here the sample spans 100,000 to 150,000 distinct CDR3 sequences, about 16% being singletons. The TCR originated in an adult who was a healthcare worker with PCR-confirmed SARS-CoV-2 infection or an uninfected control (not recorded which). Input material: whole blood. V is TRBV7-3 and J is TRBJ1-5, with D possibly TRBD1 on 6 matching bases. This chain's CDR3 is CASSLFPGAGQPQHF. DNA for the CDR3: TGTGCCAGCAGCTTATTCCCGGGGGCAGGTCAGCCCCAGCATTTT. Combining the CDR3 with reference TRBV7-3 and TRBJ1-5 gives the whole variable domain GAGVSQTPSNKVTEKGKYVELRCDPISGHTALYWYRQSLGQGPEFLIYFQGTGAADDSGLPNDRFFAVRPEGSVSTLKIQRTERGDSAVYLCASSLFPGAGQPQHFGDGTRLSIL.